The 15 T cell receptor beta chains given below trace back to one sample, sequenced in a study of T cell repertoires and HLA-DP antigens. Their recognized antigens are unknown. Produced via immunoSEQ multiplex PCR; TCRdb's table is partial and in-frame only. The table includes some 89,000 clones, more than 75% detected once. The source material was CD4+ T cells from PBMCs. All receptors derive from a man between 45 and 60 years old in good health and CMV-seronegative.

This sequence joins TRBV7-2 and TRBJ2-1, with 8 bases identical to TRBD2. The length of the CDR3 is 15 residues. Germline CDR1 reads SGHTA; CDR2 reads FQGNSA. V lost 6 bases, J lost 6 bases, and 10 bases stayed unmatched. The CDR3 is CASRQPGLETNEQFF. CDR3 DNA: TGTGCCAGCAGGCAACCGGGACTAGAAACCAATGAGCAGTTCTTC.

This chain connects TRBV11-2 to TRBJ2-7; D remains ambiguous. This CDR3 is built from 12 residues. Trimming shortened V by 6 bases and J by 0 bases, and 6 bases separated the two germline ends. The germline CDR1 and CDR2 sequences are SGHAT and FQNNGV. CDR3 region: CASRRDSYEQYF. The CDR3 DNA reads TGTGCCAGCAGAAGGGACTCCTACGAGCAGTACTTC.

The chain recombines TRBV7-6 with TRBJ2-5, with 11 bases aligning to TRBD2. J was trimmed by 3 bases and V by 2 bases; bases with no gene match: 8. Germline CDR1 SGHVS, CDR2 FNYEAQ. The CDR3 is 17 residues long. Here the CDR3 reads CASSLWSLAGVEETQYF. CDR3 coding DNA: TGTGCCAGCAGCTTATGGTCACTAGCGGGAGTAGAAGAGACCCAGTACTTC.

The chain links TRBV7-2 to TRBJ1-2; 10 bases fit TRBD1. Germline CDR1 and CDR2: SGHTA and FQGNSA. The CDR3 loop spans 13 amino acids. V shed 5 bases and J 6 bases; nucleotides not matched to a gene: 3. Here the CDR3 reads CASSHGQGDGYTF. CDR3 nucleotides: TGTGCCAGCAGCCATGGACAGGGGGATGGCTACACCTTC.

The table lists this clone with a few counts. The gene calls are TRBV9 and TRBJ2-1; D is ambiguous. CDR1 and CDR2 (germline): SGDLS, YYNGEE. Deletions cut 0 bases from V and 1 base from J, with 8 bases between. This CDR3 spans 15 amino acids. The CDR3 is CASSVALHSYNEQFF. CDR3 bases: TGTGCCAGCAGCGTAGCACTGCATTCCTACAATGAGCAGTTCTTC.

The J gene is TRBJ1-3, the V gene TRBV18; D ambiguous. Germline values: CDR1 KGHSH, CDR2 LQKENI. The CDR3 contains 15 residues. V was clipped by 5 bases and J by 0 bases, with 11 bases between them. The CDR3 sequence: CASSADGNSGNTIYF. As DNA, the CDR3 is TGTGCCAGCTCAGCCGACGGGAACTCTGGAAACACCATATATTTT.

CDR3 protein: CSVKAKNIQYF. The DNA of the CDR3 is TGCAGCGTTAAAGCCAAAAACATTCAGTACTTC. This rearrangement joins TRBV29-1 to TRBJ2-4, with no clear D. The germline CDR1 and CDR2 sequences are SQVTM and ANQGSEA. The CDR3 spans 11 residues. Trimming took off 5 bases at V and 0 bases at J, with 2 bases between the two ends.

This clone is a singleton in its sample. This chain uses TRBV30 with TRBJ2-3; 10 nucleotides agree with TRBD2. The J segment lost 6 bases and the V segment lost 5 bases, leaving 11 bases of the junction unmatched. This CDR3 has 15 amino acids. Germline values: CDR1 GTSNPN, CDR2 SVGIG (reference sequence). The CDR3 coding sequence is TGTGCCTGGGTACCGGGACTAGCGAGACCTGATACGCAGTATTTT. It specifies CAWVPGLARPDTQYF.

In nucleotides, the CDR3 is TGTGCCAGCTCAAAGGGACAGGGGGTTAGCGAGCAGTACTTC. Translated: CASSKGQGVSEQYF. The V and J genes are TRBV18 and TRBJ2-7; 11 bases line up with TRBD1. The CDR3 is 14 residues long. V trimming: 5 bases; J trimming: 6 bases; junction bases outside the gene matches: 6. Looked up from germline, CDR1 is KGHSH and CDR2 is LQKENI.

The chain employs TRBV30 and TRBJ2-1; maybe TRBD2 (6 bases). The CDR3 runs to 16 residues. The germline V gene encodes CDR1 GTSNPN and CDR2 SVGIG (reference sequence). The ends were cut back, 1 base at V and 1 base at J, with 14 bases in the middle. The CDR3 spells CAWSGTKRGSYNEQFF. The DNA for the CDR3 is TGTGCCTGGAGTGGGACTAAGAGGGGTTCCTACAATGAGCAGTTCTTC. Combining the CDR3 with reference TRBV30 and TRBJ2-1 gives the whole variable domain SQTIHQWPATLVQPVGSPLSLECTVEGTSNPNLYWYRQAAGRGLQLLFYSVGIGQISSEVPQNLSASRPQDRQFILSSKKLLLSDSGFYLCAWSGTKRGSYNEQFFGPGTRLTVL.

This rearrangement joins TRBV5-1 to TRBJ1-1; D gene unclear. Trimming cost V 5 bases and J 4 bases, with 12 bases left between them. Germline values: CDR1 SGHRS, CDR2 YFSETQ. The CDR3 has 13 amino acids. The CDR3: CASRSIVTTEAFF. CDR3 DNA sequence: TGCGCCAGCAGATCAATAGTTACCACTGAAGCTTTCTTT.

This clone occurred a few times. At the DNA level, this CDR3 is encoded by other sequences in the same sample as well. This chain joins TRBV28 and TRBJ1-1, with D possibly being TRBD1 (5 bases). CDR3 length: 15 amino acids. The V end lost 4 bases, the J end lost 0 bases, and 12 bases lay between the germline ends. Germline-derived CDR1 and CDR2 are MDHEN and SYDVKM. CDR3 amino acids: CASSYPGTVNTEAFF. CDR3 sequence (DNA): TGTGCCAGCAGTTACCCCGGGACCGTGAACACTGAAGCTTTCTTT.

This rearrangement joins TRBV30 to TRBJ2-7; D remains unclear. The CDR3 has 14 residues. Germline V lookup: CDR1 GTSNPN, CDR2 SVGIG (reference sequence). Trimming cost V 1 base and J 2 bases, with 12 bases left between them. CDR3 nucleotides: TGTGCCTGGAGTGGGCTGCGCGGAACCTACGAGCAGTACTTC. This codes for CAWSGLRGTYEQYF.

V and J are TRBV9 and TRBJ1-3, with D maybe TRBD1 (6 bases). The CDR3 has 15 amino acids. Germline CDR1 is SGDLS and CDR2 is YYNGEE. Between the trimmed V and J ends, which lost 4 bases and 4 bases, there was a span of 15 bases. CDR3 protein: CASSKNRELGNTIYF. The CDR3 DNA follows: TGTGCCAGCAGCAAAAACAGGGAATTAGGAAACACCATATATTTT.

The chain employs TRBV5-1 and TRBJ1-2; perhaps TRBD1 as D (5 bases). Germline CDR1 reads SGHRS; CDR2 reads YFSETQ. The ends were cut back, 1 base at V and 5 bases at J, with 21 bases in the middle. The CDR3 has 17 amino acids. The CDR3 DNA reads TGCGCCAGCAGCTTGACTGCGGACCTCGGCCAGGGATATGGCTACACCTTC. Protein sequence: CASSLTADLGQGYGYTF.